Listed below are T cell receptor beta chains from one sample, sequenced in a study of blood T cell repertoires in COVID-19. TCRdb's copy holds only in-frame clones and misses some; the assay was immunoSEQ multiplex PCR. The sample records 250,000 or so clones, 85% to 90% being singletons. The material sequenced was PBMCs or T cells enriched from blood (not recorded which). The receptors come from a man in his forties who had recovered from COVID-19. Both conserved end residues are part of each CDR3. Each record gives: J gene, clone size, D gene, V gene, CDR3 protein, CDR3 DNA. A D gene is named only where the DNA matches it firmly. Rows give clone size only sometimes, using once, few, many, or a class for an expanded clone.

>TRBJ2-7|.|TRBD2|TRBV15
CATSRVVMGTTYEQYF
TGTGCCACCAGCAGAGTCGTTATGGGGACTACCTACGAGCAGTACTTC
>TRBJ2-7|few|.|TRBV11-2
CASSSGLGNYEQYF
TGTGCCAGCAGCTCAGGCCTCGGGAACTACGAGCAGTACTTC
>TRBJ2-7|.|.|TRBV27
CASSLSQGSLSYEQYF
TGTGCCAGCAGTTTGAGTCAGGGGTCCCTCTCCTACGAGCAGTACTTC
>TRBJ2-1|once|.|TRBV4-3
CASSQDVNSYNEQFF
TGCGCCAGCAGCCAAGACGTTAACTCCTACAATGAGCAGTTCTTC
>TRBJ1-4|.|.|TRBV30
CAWSGWESVNEKLFF
TGTGCCTGGAGTGGCTGGGAGTCCGTTAATGAAAAACTGTTTTTT
>TRBJ2-6|.|.|TRBV4-3
CASSQDTGRWSGANVLTF
TGCGCCAGCAGCCAAGATACAGGGCGCTGGTCTGGGGCCAACGTCCTGACTTTC
>TRBJ2-1|.|.|TRBV9
CASSVSSSYNEQFF
TGTGCCAGCAGCGTATCTAGCTCCTACAATGAGCAGTTCTTC
>TRBJ1-1|once|TRBD1|TRBV7-2
CASRLGQDNTEAFF
TGTGCCAGCAGGCTCGGACAGGACAACACTGAAGCTTTCTTT
>TRBJ1-3|.|.|TRBV9
CASSAERQSSGNTIYF
TGTGCCAGCAGCGCCGAGCGACAGAGCTCTGGAAACACCATATATTTT
>TRBJ2-2|.|.|TRBV18
CASSEAYTGELFF
TGTGCCAGCTCTGAGGCCTACACCGGGGAGCTGTTTTTT
>TRBJ2-3|.|.|TRBV5-1
CASSFTSPADTQYF
TGCGCCAGCAGCTTTACTAGCCCGGCTGATACGCAGTATTTT
>TRBJ2-1|.|TRBD2|TRBV4-1
CASSQRLAGDNEQFF
TGCGCCAGCAGCCAAAGACTAGCGGGGGACAATGAGCAGTTCTTC
>TRBJ1-3|.|.|TRBV15
CATSRDPDWSSGNTIYF
TGTGCCACCAGCAGAGATCCTGATTGGAGCTCTGGAAACACCATATATTTT
>TRBJ2-1|.|TRBD2|TRBV5-1
CASSPTSGSINEQFF
TGCGCCAGCAGCCCGACTAGCGGGAGTATCAATGAGCAGTTCTTC
>TRBJ2-7|.|TRBD1|TRBV7-3
CASSTGQGVEEQYF
TGTGCCAGCAGCACCGGACAGGGGGTTGAAGAGCAGTACTTC
>TRBJ2-3|.|TRBD1|TRBV28
CASTTGIDTQYF
TGTGCCAGCACGACAGGGATAGATACGCAGTATTTT
>TRBJ1-2|.|.|TRBV18
CASSALTENYGYTF
TGTGCCAGCTCAGCCTTGACGGAGAACTATGGCTACACCTTC
>TRBJ2-7|.|TRBD2|TRBV5-5
CASSLPGLASSYEQYF
TGTGCCAGCAGCTTACCGGGACTAGCTTCCTCCTACGAGCAGTACTTC
>TRBJ1-2|.|.|TRBV2
CASSEAGTPYGYTF
TGTGCCAGCAGTGAGGCAGGCACCCCGTATGGCTACACCTTC
>TRBJ1-5|few|.|TRBV3-1/TRBV3-2
CASSMGRGGGNQPQHF
TGTGCCAGCAGCATGGGACGAGGGGGGGGCAATCAGCCCCAGCATTTT
>TRBJ2-2|.|.|TRBV2
CASLPTGVNTGELFF
TGTGCCAGCCTACCGACAGGCGTTAACACCGGGGAGCTGTTTTTT
>TRBJ2-3|.|TRBD2|TRBV27
CASRAGGPDTQYF
TGTGCCAGCAGGGCGGGAGGGCCAGATACGCAGTATTTT
>TRBJ2-5|.|TRBD1|TRBV24-1
CATSDPARQGTETQYF
TGTGCCACCAGTGACCCCGCTCGACAGGGTACAGAGACCCAGTACTTC
>TRBJ2-3|few|.|TRBV5-4
CASSFRRDSSTDTQYF
TGTGCCAGCAGCTTTAGGAGGGACAGCAGCACAGATACGCAGTATTTT
>TRBJ1-4|once|.|TRBV27
CASSSAGGTSDQATNEKLFF
TGTGCCAGCAGTTCTGCCGGAGGGACGTCGGACCAAGCAACTAATGAAAAACTGTTTTTT
>TRBJ2-3|.|TRBD2|TRBV5-1
CASSGSGTSGGDTQYF
TGCGCCAGCAGTGGATCCGGGACTAGCGGCGGGGATACGCAGTATTTT
>TRBJ2-3|.|.|TRBV7-9
CASSLDGGGTDTQYF
TGTGCCAGCAGCCTGGACGGGGGTGGCACAGATACGCAGTATTTT
>TRBJ2-1|.|TRBD2|TRBV7-2
CATSGGLKNEQFF
TGTGCCACGAGCGGGGGACTAAAAAATGAGCAGTTCTTC
>TRBJ2-2|.|TRBD2|TRBV2
CASQSGGPPNTGELFF
TGTGCCAGCCAAAGCGGGGGACCCCCTAACACCGGGGAGCTGTTTTTT
>TRBJ2-2|.|.|TRBV6-4
CASSDRGPTGELFF
TGTGCCAGCAGTGACAGGGGCCCCACCGGGGAGCTGTTTTTT
>TRBJ2-2|few|.|TRBV7-3
CASSTRSRGELFF
TGTGCCAGCAGCACCCGATCCAGGGGGGAGCTGTTTTTT
>TRBJ1-2|.|TRBD1|TRBV4-3
CASSHLGNRGPNYGYTF
TGCGCCAGCAGCCACCTAGGAAACAGGGGGCCTAACTATGGCTACACCTTC
>TRBJ1-1|once|.|TRBV5-5
CASSFVQDWTEAFF
TGTGCCAGCAGCTTTGTACAGGATTGGACTGAAGCTTTCTTT
>TRBJ2-3|.|.|TRBV5-1
CASSLSGFVPDTQYF
TGCGCCAGCAGCTTATCCGGGTTTGTCCCAGATACGCAGTATTTT
>TRBJ2-5|.|.|TRBV2
CASSSRQARPGLETQYF
TGTGCCAGCAGTTCACGACAGGCCCGGCCCGGATTAGAGACCCAGTACTTC
>TRBJ1-3|.|.|TRBV5-5
CASSWGTLGNTIYF
TGTGCCAGCAGCTGGGGGACACTCGGAAACACCATATATTTT
>TRBJ2-7|.|.|TRBV15
CATSRDLFSYEQYF
TGTGCCACCAGCAGAGATCTCTTCTCCTACGAGCAGTACTTC
>TRBJ2-7|.|TRBD1|TRBV28
CASSSGTGNGGGEQYF
TGTGCCAGCAGTTCCGGGACAGGGAATGGAGGGGGCGAGCAGTACTTC
>TRBJ1-6|.|.|TRBV10-3
CAISEDGGALNSPLHF
TGTGCCATCAGTGAAGACGGAGGGGCGTTGAATTCACCCCTCCACTTT
>TRBJ1-3|.|TRBD1|TRBV7-2
CASSQGGSGNTIYF
TGTGCCAGCAGCCAGGGGGGCTCTGGAAACACCATATATTTT
>TRBJ2-7|few|.|TRBV28
CAIRRFYEQYF
TGTGCCATCAGGCGGTTTTACGAGCAGTACTTC
>TRBJ2-1|.|TRBD2|TRBV5-4
CASSPVGLADNEQFF
TGTGCCAGCAGTCCGGTAGGACTAGCGGACAATGAGCAGTTCTTC
>TRBJ2-3|.|TRBD2|TRBV5-1
CASSVGNSGIYGDTQYF
TGCGCCAGCAGCGTCGGTAATAGCGGGATATATGGGGATACGCAGTATTTT
>TRBJ1-4|.|TRBD1|TRBV7-9
CASSYLTGIINEKLFF
TGTGCCAGCAGCTACCTGACAGGGATCATAAACGAAAAACTGTTTTTT
>TRBJ2-5|.|.|TRBV11-2
CASRPTGTETQYF
TGTGCCAGCAGACCGACAGGGACTGAGACCCAGTACTTC
>TRBJ2-7|.|TRBD1|TRBV29-1
CSVGQSGAYEQYF
TGCAGCGTGGGACAGTCCGGGGCCTACGAGCAGTACTTC
>TRBJ2-2|.|TRBD1|TRBV19
CASTGTGAGELFF
TGTGCCAGTACCGGGACAGGCGCCGGGGAGCTGTTTTTT
>TRBJ1-2|.|TRBD1|TRBV19
CASTTGAANYGYTF
TGTGCCAGTACTACAGGGGCAGCTAACTATGGCTACACCTTC
>TRBJ1-5|.|TRBD1|TRBV7-2
CASSLLPGQGRLGNQPQHF
TGTGCCAGCAGCCTGCTGCCGGGACAGGGTAGGTTGGGCAATCAGCCCCAGCATTTT
>TRBJ2-5|once|TRBD1|TRBV18
CASSSTTGTGLQETQYF
TGTGCCAGCTCATCAACAACCGGGACAGGGCTCCAAGAGACCCAGTACTTC
>TRBJ2-1|.|.|TRBV11-2
CASSHGGPAVTEQFF
TGTGCCAGCAGCCACGGGGGACCCGCTGTGACGGAGCAGTTCTTC
>TRBJ2-5|few|TRBD2|TRBV3-1/TRBV3-2
CASSQDPREGETQYF
TGTGCCAGCAGCCAAGATCCCAGGGAGGGGGAGACCCAGTACTTC
>TRBJ1-1|.|TRBD1|TRBV19
CASLRGLTEAFF
TGTGCCAGCCTCAGGGGGCTCACTGAAGCTTTCTTT
>TRBJ1-1|once|.|TRBV29-1
CSPRQASPSAEAFF
TGCAGCCCGAGACAGGCTTCGCCGAGCGCTGAAGCTTTCTTT